These 6 T cell receptor beta chains originate from one sample sequenced in a study of CD8 T cells in ankylosing spondylitis. Using its own MiXCR run on the 5' RACE reads, TCRdb lists one record per CDR3 protein. The data show more than 95,000 distinct CDR3 sequences, about 8.5% seen once. Sequenced: blood, either unsorted or a sorted T cell fraction (not recorded which). Receptor source: a male donor with ankylosing spondylitis or in good health (not recorded which).

The rearrangement joins TRBV12-3 or TRBV12-4 to TRBJ2-3, with 7 bases lining up with TRBD2. This CDR3 is built from 16 residues. Trimming took 4 bases from V and 0 from J; bases not matched to a gene: 7. Here the CDR3 reads CASSSPTSPSTDTQYF. CDR3 sequence (DNA): TGTGCCAGCAGTTCACCGACTAGCCCGAGCACAGATACGCAGTATTTT.

This clonotype was seen more than once but under ten times. The rearrangement links TRBV7-9 to TRBJ2-7, with TRBD1 matching over 7 bases. V shed 4 bases and J 3 bases; nucleotides not matched to a gene: 6. Germline V lookup: CDR1 SEHNR, CDR2 FQNEAQ (reference sequence). This CDR3 has 14 amino acids. The CDR3, as DNA: TGTGCCAGCAGCTCGGGACAGAATCTCTACGAGCAGTACTTC. Protein product: CASSSGQNLYEQYF.

This clonotype was counted ten times or more. V and J are TRBV10-3 and TRBJ2-2, with no clear D. Germline CDR1 is ENHRY and CDR2 is SYGVKD. V lost 2 bases and J 0 bases, leaving 7 bases between the germline ends. CDR3 length equals 15 residues. Here the CDR3 reads CAISEAWANTGELFF. Here the CDR3 DNA reads TGTGCCATCAGTGAGGCCTGGGCGAACACCGGGGAGCTGTTTTTT.

The chain employs TRBV4-2 and TRBJ2-7, with D tentatively TRBD2 (6 bases). Trimming shortened V by 4 bases and J by 3 bases, and 19 bases separated the two germline ends. The germline CDR1 and CDR2 sequences are LGHNA and YNFKEQ. This CDR3 spans 16 amino acids. The CDR3 is CASSPQSWGGRYEQYF. The CDR3 DNA reads as TGTGCCAGCAGCCCCCAAAGTTGGGGAGGCCGCTACGAGCAGTACTTC.

CDR3 amino acids: CASGPGTPTYEQYF. The CDR3 DNA follows: TGTGCCAGCGGCCCCGGGACCCCCACCTACGAGCAGTACTTC. The rearrangement uses TRBV4-2 and TRBJ2-7; D assignment may be TRBD1 or TRBD2 (5 bases each). This CDR3 spans 14 amino acids. Trimming left V 8 bases short and J 2 bases short, with 16 bases between. Germline-derived CDR1 and CDR2 are LGHNA and YNFKEQ.

This chain uses TRBV7-2 with TRBJ1-5; D call uncertain. Germline V gene sequence: CDR1 SGHTA, CDR2 FQGNSA. This CDR3 comprises 15 residues. V lost 1 base, J lost 2 bases, and 9 bases lay in between. CDR3 loop: CASSLGVTGNQPQHF. CDR3 DNA: TGTGCCAGCAGCTTAGGGGTCACAGGCAATCAGCCCCAGCATTTT.